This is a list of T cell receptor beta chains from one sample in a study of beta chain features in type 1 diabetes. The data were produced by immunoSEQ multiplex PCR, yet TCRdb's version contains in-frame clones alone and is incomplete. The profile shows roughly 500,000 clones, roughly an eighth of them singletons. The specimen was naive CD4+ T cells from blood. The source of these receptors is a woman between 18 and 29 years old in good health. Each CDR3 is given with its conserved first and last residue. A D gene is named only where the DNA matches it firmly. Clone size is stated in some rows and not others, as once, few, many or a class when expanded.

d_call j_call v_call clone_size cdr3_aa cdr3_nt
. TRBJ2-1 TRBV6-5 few CASTSWRWDEQFF TGTGCCAGCACCTCGTGGAGGTGGGATGAGCAGTTCTTC
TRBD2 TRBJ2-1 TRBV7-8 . CASSRTSGGYNEQFF TGTGCCAGCAGCCGAACTAGCGGGGGATACAATGAGCAGTTCTTC
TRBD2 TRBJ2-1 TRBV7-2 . CASSQTSGPYNEQFF TGTGCCAGCAGCCAAACTAGCGGTCCCTACAATGAGCAGTTCTTC
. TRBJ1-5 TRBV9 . CASSVVGRNQPQHF TGTGCCAGCAGCGTAGTGGGGCGGAATCAGCCCCAGCATTTT
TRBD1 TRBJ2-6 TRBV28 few CASTPTGGTISGANVLTF TGTGCCAGCACCCCGACAGGGGGCACCATCTCTGGGGCCAACGTCCTGACTTTC
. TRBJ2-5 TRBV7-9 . CASSAGGPETQYF TGTGCCAGCAGCGCCGGGGGTCCAGAGACCCAGTACTTC
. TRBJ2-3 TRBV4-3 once CASSSQGTDTQYF TGCGCCAGCTCCTCTCAGGGCACAGATACGCAGTATTTT
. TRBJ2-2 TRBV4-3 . CASSQDPISSGELFF TGCGCCAGCAGCCAAGATCCTATTTCTAGCGGGGAGCTGTTTTTT
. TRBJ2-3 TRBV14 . CASSQSAGWSFLSDTQYF TGTGCCAGCAGCCAAAGTGCAGGGTGGTCGTTTCTCTCAGATACGCAGTATTTT
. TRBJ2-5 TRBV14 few CASSPSRVMYF TGTGCCAGCAGCCCTTCGAGGGTAATGTACTTC
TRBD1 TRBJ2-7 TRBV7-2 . CASSSGQGKVGQYF TGTGCCAGCAGCTCCGGACAGGGGAAAGTAGGGCAGTACTTC
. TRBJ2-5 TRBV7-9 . CASTPKGPEYQETQYF TGTGCCAGCACCCCAAAAGGGCCAGAGTACCAAGAGACCCAGTACTTC
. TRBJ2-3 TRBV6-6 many CASTTSDTQYF TGTGCCAGCACCACGTCAGATACGCAGTATTTT
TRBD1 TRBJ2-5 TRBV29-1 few CSVATGGRQETQYF TGCAGCGTGGCGACAGGGGGGAGGCAAGAGACCCAGTACTTC
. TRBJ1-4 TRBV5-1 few CASSFGDVATNEKLFF TGCGCCAGCAGCTTTGGGGACGTAGCAACTAATGAAAAACTGTTTTTT
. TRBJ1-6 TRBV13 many CASSLQGPLHF TGTGCCAGCAGCTTACAGGGCCCCCTCCACTTT
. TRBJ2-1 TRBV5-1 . CASSSRGGEQFF TGCGCCAGCAGCTCCAGGGGGGGTGAGCAGTTCTTC
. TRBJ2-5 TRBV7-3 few CASSASEGGETQYF TGTGCCAGCAGCGCTTCGGAGGGCGGAGAGACCCAGTACTTC
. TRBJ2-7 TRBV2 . CASSEQGSAYEQYF TGTGCCAGCAGTGAACAAGGCAGCGCCTACGAGCAGTACTTC
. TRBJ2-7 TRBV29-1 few CSVRGAGNEQYF TGCAGCGTTAGGGGCGCCGGGAACGAGCAGTACTTC
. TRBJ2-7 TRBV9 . CASSPRSQGGEQYF TGTGCCAGCAGCCCGAGAAGTCAGGGGGGCGAGCAGTACTTC
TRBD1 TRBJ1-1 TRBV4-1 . CASSRRGQNTEAFF TGCGCCAGCAGCCGCAGGGGGCAGAACACTGAAGCTTTCTTT
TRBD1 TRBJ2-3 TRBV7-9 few CASSRLRGPRDTQYF TGTGCCAGCAGCCGCCTCAGGGGGCCTAGGGATACGCAGTATTTT
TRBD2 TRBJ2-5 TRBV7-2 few CASSSSRAGGQETQYF TGTGCCAGCAGCTCCTCGCGAGCGGGGGGCCAAGAGACCCAGTACTTC
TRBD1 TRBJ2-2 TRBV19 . CASTARDRVWAGELFF TGTGCCAGTACCGCCCGCGACAGGGTATGGGCCGGGGAGCTGTTTTTT
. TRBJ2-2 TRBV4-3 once CASSQVWRGPGELFF TGCGCCAGCAGCCAAGTGTGGCGGGGTCCCGGGGAGCTGTTTTTT
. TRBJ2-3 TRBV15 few CATSSRLADTQYF TGTGCCACCAGCAGCCGATTAGCAGATACGCAGTATTTT
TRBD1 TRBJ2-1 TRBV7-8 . CASTPDRALSSINEQFF TGTGCCAGCACACCCGACAGGGCCCTTAGTTCGATTAATGAGCAGTTCTTC
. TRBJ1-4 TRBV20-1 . CSGQTNEKLFF TGCAGTGGACAGACAAATGAAAAACTGTTTTTT
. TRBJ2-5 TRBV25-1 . CASSEYPQETQYF TGTGCCAGCAGTGAATACCCCCAAGAGACCCAGTACTTC
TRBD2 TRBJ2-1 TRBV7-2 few CASSSGLAPYNEQFF TGTGCCAGCAGCAGCGGACTAGCGCCTTACAATGAGCAGTTCTTC
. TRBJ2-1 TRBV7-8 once CASSLIRGRGVYYNEQFF TGTGCCAGCAGCTTAATTAGGGGGCGGGGAGTTTATTACAATGAGCAGTTCTTC
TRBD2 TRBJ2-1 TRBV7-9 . CASGDYEGEQFF TGTGCCAGCGGGGACTACGAGGGTGAGCAGTTCTTC
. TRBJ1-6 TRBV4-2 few CASSQDPKGLNSPLHF TGTGCCAGCAGCCAAGATCCCAAAGGGTTGAATTCACCCCTCCACTTT
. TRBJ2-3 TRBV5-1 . CASSLVKPTDTQYF TGCGCCAGCAGCTTAGTTAAGCCCACAGATACGCAGTATTTT
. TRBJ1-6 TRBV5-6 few CASSLETDRLFSPLHF TGTGCCAGCAGCTTGGAAACCGACAGGTTGTTTTCACCCCTCCACTTT
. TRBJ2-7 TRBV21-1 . CASSNVGTTYEQYF TGTGCCAGCAGCAATGTGGGCACAACCTACGAGCAGTACTTC